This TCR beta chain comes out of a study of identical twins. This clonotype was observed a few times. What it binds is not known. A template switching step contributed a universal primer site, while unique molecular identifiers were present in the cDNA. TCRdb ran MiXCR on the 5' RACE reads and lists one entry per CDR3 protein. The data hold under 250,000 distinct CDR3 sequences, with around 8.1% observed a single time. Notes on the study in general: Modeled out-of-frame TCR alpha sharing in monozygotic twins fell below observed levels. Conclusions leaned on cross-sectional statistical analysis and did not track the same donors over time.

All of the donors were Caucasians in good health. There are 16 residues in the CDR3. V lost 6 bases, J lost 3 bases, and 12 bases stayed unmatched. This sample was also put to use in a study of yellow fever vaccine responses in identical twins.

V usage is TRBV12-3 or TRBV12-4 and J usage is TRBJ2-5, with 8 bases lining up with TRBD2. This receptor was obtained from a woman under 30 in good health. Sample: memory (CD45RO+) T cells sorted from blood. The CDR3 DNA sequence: TGTGCCAGCAGCCGCGGACTAGCTCCGACGGAAGAGACCCAGTACTTC. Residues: CASSRGLAPTEETQYF.